This T cell receptor beta chain appears in the sequencing data of a study of a mutant IDH1 vaccine in newly diagnosed glioma. Time point of the sample: week 11, during vaccination. The content of each vaccine dose was 300 ug of mutant IDH1 20-mer peptide, and topical imiquimod accompanied it. To note about this clone: Its antigen is still unknown.

Assay: immunoSEQ multiplex PCR; the TCRdb copy retains only in-frame clones and omits some. The repertoire holds about 120,000 clones, with almost 90% as singletons. CDR1 is MDHEN and CDR2 is SYDVKM in the germline V gene. This CDR3 contains 15 residues. V shed 6 bases and J 0 bases; nucleotides not matched to a gene: 8. The source material was PBMCs, sampled from a glioma patient whose treatment included an IDH1 peptide vaccine. The rearrangement uses TRBV28 and TRBJ2-7; 7 bases are shared with TRBD1. This TCR derives from a woman in her forties or fifties with glioma. This CDR3 reads CASSVPGTVSYEQYF. The CDR3 nucleotides are TGTGCCAGCAGCGTCCCCGGGACAGTCTCCTACGAGCAGTACTTC.